A single sample gave rise to the 2 T cell receptor beta chains below, sequenced in a study of blood T cell repertoires in COVID-19. Here immunoSEQ multiplex PCR was the method, and the copy in TCRdb shows in-frame clones only, minus some. The sample has roughly 170,000 clones; more than 65% are singletons. Sequencing was done on a sample of PBMCs or T cells enriched from blood (not recorded which). These receptors originate from a middle-aged woman with acute COVID-19.

J is TRBJ2-1 and V is TRBV7-8, with TRBD2 as a possible D gene (6 bases). The CDR3 has 13 residues. CDR1 SGHVS and CDR2 FQNEAQ come from the germline V gene. V was clipped by 5 bases and J by 7 bases, with 12 bases between them. CDR3 amino acids: CASSRGTVNEQFF. In DNA form, the CDR3 reads TGTGCCAGCAGCCGGGGGACTGTTAATGAGCAGTTCTTC.

The chain carries TRBV4-2 and TRBJ2-1; 12 bases match TRBD2. J was trimmed by 0 bases and V by 5 bases; bases with no gene match: 8. Germline CDR1 is LGHNA and CDR2 is YNFKEQ. The CDR3 runs to 18 residues. DNA for the CDR3: TGTGCCAGCAGCGAGGGACTAGCGGGCCCGAGCTCCTACAATGAGCAGTTCTTC. Residues: CASSEGLAGPSSYNEQFF.